The rows below give T cell receptor beta chains drawn from one sample of a study of blood T cell repertoires in COVID-19. Generated by immunoSEQ multiplex PCR, the TCRdb table keeps only in-frame clones and is missing some. This table has over 400,000 clones, around 86% appearing once. The sequenced sample consisted of peripheral blood. The receptors originated from a woman in her twenties or thirties with active or convalescent COVID-19. Both conserved end residues are part of each CDR3. A D gene is named only where the DNA matches it firmly. Size tells how often a clone was seen (once, few, many) or the class of an expanded clone, and some rows leave it out.

v_gene	abundance	d_gene	j_gene	CDR3nt	CDR3aa
TRBV18	-	-	TRBJ2-1	TGTGCCAGCTCACCCCACCGGGGAGCGTACAATGAGCAGTTCTTC	CASSPHRGAYNEQFF
TRBV29-1	-	-	TRBJ2-5	TGCAGCGCCGCCCGGGACAACCAAGAGACCCAGTACTTC	CSAARDNQETQYF
TRBV27	-	TRBD2	TRBJ2-7	TGTGCCAGCAGTATAGGGACTAGCGGGACCTACGAGCAGTACTTC	CASSIGTSGTYEQYF
TRBV10-2	few	-	TRBJ1-2	TGCGCCAGCAGTGCTACGGAGCGGGGTGGCTACACCTTC	CASSATERGGYTF
TRBV12-5	-	TRBD2	TRBJ2-1	TGTGCTAGTGGTTTGGATACCCCGGGAGGGCAGTTCTTC	CASGLDTPGGQFF
TRBV2	-	TRBD1	TRBJ2-7	TGTGCCAGCAGTCTTACAACAGGGGGGCAGTACTTC	CASSLTTGGQYF
TRBV18	-	TRBD1	TRBJ1-2	TGTGCCAGCTCACCCCCGGGACAGGGGCTCTATGGCTACACCTTC	CASSPPGQGLYGYTF
TRBV5-1	-	-	TRBJ2-2	TGCGCCAGCAGTCACGAGTACACCGGGGAGCTGTTTTTT	CASSHEYTGELFF
TRBV10-3	-	-	TRBJ2-1	TGTGCCATCTTTGGTGCGGGAACTGAGCAGTTCTTC	CAIFGAGTEQFF
TRBV7-9	-	-	TRBJ1-2	TGTGCCAGCAGCTTAGAGCAGGGAACCTATGGCTACACCTTC	CASSLEQGTYGYTF
TRBV5-1	-	TRBD2	TRBJ2-5	TGCGCCAGCAGCGCGGGGGGGCCTGCGGAGACCCAGTACTTC	CASSAGGPAETQYF
TRBV5-1	few	-	TRBJ1-4	TGCGCCAGCAGCATCTGTGAAAAACTGTTTTTT	CASSICEKLFF
TRBV19	-	TRBD2	TRBJ2-5	TGTGCCAGTAGTACCTTAGCGGGACAAGAGACCCAGTACTTC	CASSTLAGQETQYF
TRBV5-8	-	-	TRBJ1-5	TGTGCCAGCAGCTTGACAGGGCGCAATCAGCCCCAGCATTTT	CASSLTGRNQPQHF
TRBV4-1	-	-	TRBJ1-6	TGCGCCAGCAGCCAAGAGAAGGGGTCACCCCTCCACTTT	CASSQEKGSPLHF
TRBV6-6	many	TRBD1	TRBJ1-1	TGTGCCAGCAGTTACTCGACAGGGGGGACTGAAGCTTTCTTT	CASSYSTGGTEAFF
TRBV14	few	TRBD1	TRBJ2-7	TGTGCCAGCAGCCAAGATCCGGACAGGGCCCCGCGGGAGCAGTACTTC	CASSQDPDRAPREQYF
TRBV6-5	once	-	TRBJ2-1	TGTGCCACGGCCTGGGGCGGTCGGAACAACAATGAGCAGTTCTTC	CATAWGGRNNNEQFF
TRBV6-5	-	-	TRBJ1-1	TGTGCCAGCAGTTACAGGGGAGGGAACACTGAAGCTTTCTTT	CASSYRGGNTEAFF
TRBV21-1	-	-	TRBJ2-7	TGTGCCAGCAAAGACCCTGGACAGGGAATGGTTCCCGATTTGGGGCACTTC	CASKDPGQGMVPDLGHF
TRBV6-5	few	-	TRBJ1-5	TGTGCCAGCAGGTTATCAGGGAGCAATCAGCCCCAGCATTTT	CASRLSGSNQPQHF
TRBV6-6	-	TRBD1	TRBJ1-1	TGTGCCAGCAGTCCTCTCAGGGGGCACACTGAAGCTTTCTTT	CASSPLRGHTEAFF
TRBV20-1	-	TRBD2	TRBJ2-1	TGCAGTGCTAGTATGTGGGGGGAGGGTTACAATGAGCAGTTCTTC	CSASMWGEGYNEQFF
TRBV29-1	-	-	TRBJ1-4	TGCAGCGTTGGTAGAGGGGGTGAAAAACTGTTTTTT	CSVGRGGEKLFF
TRBV2	once	-	TRBJ1-3	TGTGCCAGACAGGGACGCTCTGGAAACACCATATATTTT	CARQGRSGNTIYF
TRBV27	-	-	TRBJ2-7	TGTGCCAGCTCGCAGGGTCACGAGCAGTACTTC	CASSQGHEQYF
TRBV5-4	-	-	TRBJ2-3	TGTGCCAGCGGCCCGGGTACGCAGTATTTT	CASGPGTQYF
TRBV6-6	-	-	TRBJ2-3	TGTGCCAGCAGAAACGGTTTCTATCACACAGATACGCAGTATTTT	CASRNGFYHTDTQYF
TRBV2	-	TRBD2	TRBJ2-1	TGTGCCAGCAGTCGCGGGGGGGAATACCGACTTGAGGGTGAGCAGTTCTTC	CASSRGGEYRLEGEQFF
TRBV6-1	-	TRBD2	TRBJ2-7	TGTGCCAGCAGTGCCCTCGGCGGTAGCGGGGGGACAGCCTACGAGCAGTACTTC	CASSALGGSGGTAYEQYF
TRBV6-6	-	TRBD2	TRBJ2-2	TGTGCCAGCAGTTACCTAGCGGGAACCACCGGGGAGCTGTTTTTT	CASSYLAGTTGELFF
TRBV2	-	TRBD1	TRBJ1-1	TGTGCCAGCAGCCCTAGACAGGGGGTTGGGACTGAAGCTTTCTTT	CASSPRQGVGTEAFF
TRBV6-1	once	-	TRBJ1-6	TGTGCCAGCAGTGAATGGGCAGTCCCCTCCTATAATTCACCCCTCCACTTT	CASSEWAVPSYNSPLHF
TRBV7-2	-	TRBD1	TRBJ1-2	TGTGCCAGCAGAGCCGGGACAGGGGATGGCTACACCTTC	CASRAGTGDGYTF
TRBV6-5	-	-	TRBJ1-1	TGTGCCAGCAGATACTCGGGGGGGGCGACTGAAGCTTTCTTT	CASRYSGGATEAFF
TRBV7-9	-	-	TRBJ1-1	TGTGCCAGCAGCTTATTTAGTGGGAACACTGAAGCTTTCTTT	CASSLFSGNTEAFF
TRBV11-2	-	-	TRBJ2-1	TGTGCCAGCAGCTCAATACAGGGAGGGAGCTACAATGAGCAGTTCTTC	CASSSIQGGSYNEQFF
TRBV4-2	-	-	TRBJ1-1	TGTGCCAGCAGCCAAGTTCCAGCAGCGACCGACACTGAAGCTTTCTTT	CASSQVPAATDTEAFF
TRBV5-1	-	TRBD2	TRBJ2-3	TGCGCCAGCAGCCTGGAGGGTCGTCTAGCGGGAATAGATACGCAGTATTTT	CASSLEGRLAGIDTQYF
TRBV19	-	TRBD2	TRBJ2-3	TGTGCCAGTAGTATAGATCCTAGCGGGAGCACAGATACGCAGTATTTT	CASSIDPSGSTDTQYF
TRBV11-3	-	-	TRBJ1-6	TGTGCCAGCAGCTTACGCGGAAACAATTCACCCCTCCACTTT	CASSLRGNNSPLHF
TRBV3-1/TRBV3-2	-	-	TRBJ1-3	TGTGCCAGCACCCCAGGGGACTCTGGAAACACCATATATTTT	CASTPGDSGNTIYF
TRBV10-3	once	-	TRBJ2-7	TGTGCCATCAGTGAGCCGGTGGGGGGTCCCGAGCAGTACTTC	CAISEPVGGPEQYF